The present TCR beta chain was sequenced within a study of shared clonotypes between healthy human individuals. Looking at the study overall: Two female and a few male donors aged 18 to 49 were enrolled. Per donor, three plates held CD4 naive cells, three held CD4 memory, two held CD8 naive and one held CD8 memory. Broader study findings: In several donors, around 5% of naive CD4 clonotypes appeared in common. Clonotypes not shared had lower generation probabilities than those common to all four donors.

Only in-frame clones appear in the TCRdb table, and some are missing; sequencing was by immunoSEQ multiplex PCR. The sample has some 1 million clones, about 75% seen once. This CDR3 region has 15 residues. Trimming cost V 7 bases and J 8 bases, with 21 bases left between them. In germline, CDR1 is MNHNS, CDR2 SASEGT. In the case of this clone: Its specificity is unknown.

The receptor was isolated from a man between 18 and 35 years old in good health. V is TRBV6-1 and J is TRBJ2-1, with D perhaps matching TRBD2 (5 bases). Material for sequencing was memory CD4+ T cells sorted from blood. As to subset: CD45RA-negative fraction. CDR3 in DNA: TGTGCCAGCAACCCTAAGCGGATCAACTGGGATGAGCAGTTCTTC. Encoded protein: CASNPKRINWDEQFF.